Listed below are T cell receptor beta chains from one sample, sequenced in a study of blood T cell repertoires in COVID-19. The table came from immunoSEQ multiplex PCR; TCRdb's copy has only in-frame clones and leaves some out. The sample yields 100,000 or so clones, 85% to 95% seen once. The sequenced material came from peripheral blood. These receptors all stem from a woman between 50 and 59 years old in a cohort sampled during active COVID-19. CDR3s include the opening cysteine and the closing phenylalanine or tryptophan. D genes are given only for firm matches. The size of a clone is reported for some rows only, either as once, few or many, or as a class for expanded clones.

D gene: -
clone size: -
V gene: TRBV15
J gene: TRBJ2-1
CDR3 DNA: TGTGCCACCAGCAGAGATAGTTATGCGGTCGCTCGGGGACTGGCAACCTACAATGAGCAGTTCTTC
CDR3 protein: CATSRDSYAVARGLATYNEQFF

D gene: TRBD1
clone size: few
V gene: TRBV11-2
J gene: TRBJ2-2
CDR3 DNA: TGTGCCAGCAGCCTACAGGGGTGGGCCGGGGAGCTGTTTTTT
CDR3 protein: CASSLQGWAGELFF

D gene: TRBD1
clone size: -
V gene: TRBV18
J gene: TRBJ1-2
CDR3 DNA: TGTGCCAGCTCACCCGTCTGGGGACAGGGAGGATCAAACTATGGCTACACCTTC
CDR3 protein: CASSPVWGQGGSNYGYTF

D gene: TRBD1
clone size: -
V gene: TRBV3-1/TRBV3-2
J gene: TRBJ1-6
CDR3 DNA: TGTGCCAGCAGCCACCGGACAGGAGAATCACCCCTCCACTTT
CDR3 protein: CASSHRTGESPLHF

D gene: TRBD1
clone size: -
V gene: TRBV7-9
J gene: TRBJ2-5
CDR3 DNA: TGTGCCAGCAGCCCCAGGACAGGGGGGGAGACCCAGTACTTC
CDR3 protein: CASSPRTGGETQYF

D gene: -
clone size: -
V gene: TRBV5-1
J gene: TRBJ1-1
CDR3 DNA: TGCGCCAGCAGCACCGGGGGAGTGAACACTGAAGCTTTCTTT
CDR3 protein: CASSTGGVNTEAFF

D gene: TRBD1
clone size: -
V gene: TRBV4-1
J gene: TRBJ2-7
CDR3 DNA: TGCGCCAGCAGCCCAGGGGGCACGGGCTACGAGCAGTACTTC
CDR3 protein: CASSPGGTGYEQYF

D gene: TRBD1
clone size: -
V gene: TRBV18
J gene: TRBJ1-2
CDR3 DNA: TGTGCCAGCTCAACCGGGACAGGGACGTATGGCTACACCTTC
CDR3 protein: CASSTGTGTYGYTF

D gene: TRBD2
clone size: -
V gene: TRBV3-1/TRBV3-2
J gene: TRBJ2-5
CDR3 DNA: TGTGCCAGCAGCCAAGGGACTAGCGGGCAAGAGACCCAGTACTTC
CDR3 protein: CASSQGTSGQETQYF

D gene: -
clone size: -
V gene: TRBV5-4
J gene: TRBJ1-4
CDR3 DNA: TGTGCCAGCAGCTTGCAGGGAACAGGGATAGAAAAACTGTTTTTT
CDR3 protein: CASSLQGTGIEKLFF

D gene: TRBD2
clone size: -
V gene: TRBV9
J gene: TRBJ2-5
CDR3 DNA: TGTGCCAGCAGCCGAGCGGGAGCCATGGAGACCCAGTACTTC
CDR3 protein: CASSRAGAMETQYF

D gene: TRBD1
clone size: -
V gene: TRBV28
J gene: TRBJ2-5
CDR3 DNA: TGTGCCAGCAGTATAACAGGGGGCGGCTTTTGGAAGACCCAGTACTTC
CDR3 protein: CASSITGGGFWKTQYF

D gene: -
clone size: -
V gene: TRBV19
J gene: TRBJ1-2
CDR3 DNA: TGTGCCAGTAGTATACTAAGGGAGGTGCGCTATGGCTACACCTTC
CDR3 protein: CASSILREVRYGYTF

D gene: -
clone size: -
V gene: TRBV10-3
J gene: TRBJ2-7
CDR3 DNA: TGTGCCATCAGTGAGTTAACCTACGAGCAGTACTTC
CDR3 protein: CAISELTYEQYF

D gene: TRBD2
clone size: -
V gene: TRBV11-3
J gene: TRBJ2-7
CDR3 DNA: TGTGCCAGCAGCTCCGGTAGCGGGGCTGCTTTAACTTACTCCTACGAGCAGTACTTC
CDR3 protein: CASSSGSGAALTYSYEQYF

D gene: -
clone size: -
V gene: TRBV28
J gene: TRBJ1-1
CDR3 DNA: TGTGCCAGCAATCCCAGTCGGGGGGCTGGTGAAGCTTTCTTT
CDR3 protein: CASNPSRGAGEAFF

D gene: TRBD1
clone size: -
V gene: TRBV10-3
J gene: TRBJ2-7
CDR3 DNA: TGTGCCATCGGGGGACAGGGAGCGTACGAGCAGTACTTC
CDR3 protein: CAIGGQGAYEQYF

D gene: -
clone size: -
V gene: TRBV3-1/TRBV3-2
J gene: TRBJ2-2
CDR3 DNA: TGTGCCAGCAGCCAAGGACTTCCCACCGGGGAGCTGTTTTTT
CDR3 protein: CASSQGLPTGELFF

D gene: TRBD2
clone size: -
V gene: TRBV5-4
J gene: TRBJ2-3
CDR3 DNA: TGTGCCAGCAGCTTGTGGGCTAGCGGGAGAGATACGCAGTATTTT
CDR3 protein: CASSLWASGRDTQYF

D gene: -
clone size: -
V gene: TRBV7-9
J gene: TRBJ1-6
CDR3 DNA: TGTGCCAGCAGCCGTGGACAGTTCTATAATTCACCCCTCCACTTT
CDR3 protein: CASSRGQFYNSPLHF

D gene: TRBD1
clone size: -
V gene: TRBV15
J gene: TRBJ2-3
CDR3 DNA: TGTGCCACCAGCAGATACAGGGGCCCTAGCACAGATACGCAGTATTTT
CDR3 protein: CATSRYRGPSTDTQYF

D gene: -
clone size: -
V gene: TRBV6-5
J gene: TRBJ1-1
CDR3 DNA: TGTGCCAGCAGTTACTCAACACAATACACTGAAGCTTTCTTT
CDR3 protein: CASSYSTQYTEAFF

D gene: TRBD2
clone size: -
V gene: TRBV7-9
J gene: TRBJ2-3
CDR3 DNA: TGTGCCAGCAGCTTAGTACCTAGCGGGGCTAGTGCAGATACGCAGTATTTT
CDR3 protein: CASSLVPSGASADTQYF

D gene: -
clone size: -
V gene: TRBV19
J gene: TRBJ1-3
CDR3 DNA: TGTGCCAGTAGTATACTGGCAAGAAGCTCTGGAAACACCATATATTTT
CDR3 protein: CASSILARSSGNTIYF

D gene: TRBD2
clone size: once
V gene: TRBV7-9
J gene: TRBJ2-1
CDR3 DNA: TGTGCCAGCACCACTAGCGGGGTCTACAATGAGCAGTTCTTC
CDR3 protein: CASTTSGVYNEQFF

D gene: -
clone size: once
V gene: TRBV7-3
J gene: TRBJ1-1
CDR3 DNA: TGTGCCAGCAGCTACCAGGGGAACACTGAAGCTTTCTTT
CDR3 protein: CASSYQGNTEAFF

D gene: TRBD2
clone size: once
V gene: TRBV3-1/TRBV3-2
J gene: TRBJ2-7
CDR3 DNA: TGTGCCAGCAGCCAAGATACTAGCGACTACGAGCAGTACTTC
CDR3 protein: CASSQDTSDYEQYF

D gene: -
clone size: -
V gene: TRBV10-2
J gene: TRBJ1-1
CDR3 DNA: TGCGCCAGCAGTGATGGCAGGGTAAGGACTGAAGCTTTCTTT
CDR3 protein: CASSDGRVRTEAFF

D gene: -
clone size: -
V gene: TRBV19
J gene: TRBJ2-7
CDR3 DNA: TGTGCCAGTAGTATAATGGGCACGTGGGACGAGCAGTACTTC
CDR3 protein: CASSIMGTWDEQYF

D gene: TRBD1
clone size: -
V gene: TRBV12-5
J gene: TRBJ1-5
CDR3 DNA: TGTGCTAGTGCCTCCGGACAGGGGGTTAGTCAGCCCCAGCATTTT
CDR3 protein: CASASGQGVSQPQHF

D gene: TRBD1
clone size: once
V gene: TRBV18
J gene: TRBJ2-5
CDR3 DNA: TGTGCCAGCTCACCACCGAAGGGGGCGTTCGGAGGAGAGACCCAGTACTTC
CDR3 protein: CASSPPKGAFGGETQYF

D gene: TRBD2
clone size: -
V gene: TRBV7-9
J gene: TRBJ2-5
CDR3 DNA: TGTGCCAGCAGCTTACTGGGGGGGGAGACCCAGTACTTC
CDR3 protein: CASSLLGGETQYF

D gene: TRBD1
clone size: -
V gene: TRBV7-9
J gene: TRBJ1-1
CDR3 DNA: TGTGCCAGCAGTAACAGGGGAGCCGAAGCTTTCTTT
CDR3 protein: CASSNRGAEAFF

D gene: -
clone size: -
V gene: TRBV29-1
J gene: TRBJ2-2
CDR3 DNA: TGCAGCGTGACAGACATCGGGGAGCTGTTTTTT
CDR3 protein: CSVTDIGELFF

D gene: -
clone size: -
V gene: TRBV5-6
J gene: TRBJ2-2
CDR3 DNA: TGTGCCAGCAGCCCAACTACCGGGGAGCTGTTTTTT
CDR3 protein: CASSPTTGELFF

D gene: TRBD1
clone size: -
V gene: TRBV24-1
J gene: TRBJ2-3
CDR3 DNA: TGTGCCACCAGTGATTTCCAGGGGGCAGATACGCAGTATTTT
CDR3 protein: CATSDFQGADTQYF

D gene: TRBD1
clone size: -
V gene: TRBV18
J gene: TRBJ1-5
CDR3 DNA: TGTGCCAGCTCACTTTCGACAGGGATTAGCAATCAGCCCCAGCATTTT
CDR3 protein: CASSLSTGISNQPQHF

D gene: -
clone size: -
V gene: TRBV4-1
J gene: TRBJ2-7
CDR3 DNA: TGCGCCAGCAGCCAAGATCAAAAGGACAGCTCCTACGAGCAGTACTTC
CDR3 protein: CASSQDQKDSSYEQYF

D gene: TRBD1
clone size: -
V gene: TRBV11-3
J gene: TRBJ2-7
CDR3 DNA: TGTGCCAGCAGCTTAGAACAGGGGTTAGGTTCCTACGAGCAGTACTTC
CDR3 protein: CASSLEQGLGSYEQYF

D gene: -
clone size: -
V gene: TRBV18
J gene: TRBJ1-2
CDR3 DNA: TGTGCCAGCAGGGGCCCTAAGAAGGACTATGGCTACACCTTC
CDR3 protein: CASRGPKKDYGYTF

D gene: -
clone size: -
V gene: TRBV7-3
J gene: TRBJ1-2
CDR3 DNA: TGTGCCAGCAGCTTGAGCTCTATCAGGGTACACTATGGCTACACCTTC
CDR3 protein: CASSLSSIRVHYGYTF

D gene: -
clone size: -
V gene: TRBV2
J gene: TRBJ1-3
CDR3 DNA: TGTGCCAGCAGTGAAGGGCGGGGGAACTCTGGAAACACCATATATTTT
CDR3 protein: CASSEGRGNSGNTIYF

D gene: -
clone size: -
V gene: TRBV19
J gene: TRBJ1-2
CDR3 DNA: TGTGCCAGTAGTATCGGCTACAGGTTCGACTATGGCTACACCTTC
CDR3 protein: CASSIGYRFDYGYTF

D gene: TRBD1
clone size: -
V gene: TRBV3-1/TRBV3-2
J gene: TRBJ1-2
CDR3 DNA: TGTGCCAGCAGCCCGAGGGACAGGTATGGCTACACCTTC
CDR3 protein: CASSPRDRYGYTF

D gene: TRBD2
clone size: -
V gene: TRBV13
J gene: TRBJ2-3
CDR3 DNA: TGTGCCAGCAGCTTACCCGGGGCGGGAGTTAGCACAGATACGCAGTATTTT
CDR3 protein: CASSLPGAGVSTDTQYF

D gene: -
clone size: -
V gene: TRBV25-1
J gene: TRBJ2-5
CDR3 DNA: TGTGCCAGCAGTGAATCATCCCTCCCGAGGGAGACCCAGTACTTC
CDR3 protein: CASSESSLPRETQYF

D gene: TRBD1
clone size: -
V gene: TRBV5-6
J gene: TRBJ2-7
CDR3 DNA: TGTGCCAGCAGCCCTCGGGACAGGGGATCCTACGAGCAGTACTTC
CDR3 protein: CASSPRDRGSYEQYF

D gene: -
clone size: few
V gene: TRBV30
J gene: TRBJ1-4
CDR3 DNA: TGTGCCTGGAGTGTACAACAGGGAAATAATGAAAAACTGTTTTTT
CDR3 protein: CAWSVQQGNNEKLFF

D gene: -
clone size: -
V gene: TRBV12-3/TRBV12-4
J gene: TRBJ1-1
CDR3 DNA: TGTGCCAGCACCAGGGCCACTGAAGCTTTCTTT
CDR3 protein: CASTRATEAFF

D gene: TRBD1
clone size: -
V gene: TRBV29-1
J gene: TRBJ1-4
CDR3 DNA: TGCAGCGCCCGATACAGGGGGGGAAGAGAAAAACTGTTTTTT
CDR3 protein: CSARYRGGREKLFF

D gene: -
clone size: -
V gene: TRBV6-1
J gene: TRBJ2-5
CDR3 DNA: TGTGCCAGCAGTGAAGGGGTGAGGAGGGAGTGGGAGACCCAGTACTTC
CDR3 protein: CASSEGVRREWETQYF

D gene: -
clone size: few
V gene: TRBV7-2
J gene: TRBJ2-7
CDR3 DNA: TGTGCCAGCAGAAAGAGGGCCGGCGAGCAGTACTTC
CDR3 protein: CASRKRAGEQYF

D gene: TRBD2
clone size: -
V gene: TRBV9
J gene: TRBJ2-3
CDR3 DNA: TGTGCCAGCAGCGCCCCCCGGGTAGCGGGGAACACAGATACGCAGTATTTT
CDR3 protein: CASSAPRVAGNTDTQYF

D gene: -
clone size: once
V gene: TRBV11-3
J gene: TRBJ2-2
CDR3 DNA: TGTGCCAGCAGCCCCCTTGGCGGGGTCGACGGGGAGCTGTTTTTT
CDR3 protein: CASSPLGGVDGELFF

D gene: -
clone size: -
V gene: TRBV24-1
J gene: TRBJ2-3
CDR3 DNA: TGTGCCACCAGTGACACATCCCCAGATACGCAGTATTTT
CDR3 protein: CATSDTSPDTQYF